One and the same sample provided the 7 T cell receptor beta chains below, sequenced in a study of T-cell memory formation after mild COVID-19. TCRdb analysed the 5' RACE reads with MiXCR anew, one entry per CDR3 protein. The sample contains under 350,000 distinct CDR3 sequences, around 15% of which appear only once. The sample was PBMCs or a T cell subset sorted from them (not recorded which). The receptors stem from a man younger than 35 who had mild COVID-19 (a few samples of this study predate the infection). Cell type and time point are not known.

This clonotype came up a few times. CDR3 DNA: TGCGCCAGCAGCCAGGCCCCAGCGGCGAACACCGGGGAGCTGTTTTTT. It encodes CASSQAPAANTGELFF. This rearrangement joins TRBV4-3 to TRBJ2-2, with D perhaps TRBD2 (5 bases). There are 16 residues in the CDR3. CDR1 and CDR2 (germline): LGHNA, YSLEER. V lost 3 bases to trimming and J lost 0 bases, with 11 bases between them.

This clonotype was seen at least ten times. Here the CDR3 reads CASSLNWIQETQYF. The CDR3 region has the DNA TGTGCCAGCAGTTTAAACTGGATACAAGAGACCCAGTACTTC. The gene calls are TRBV12-3 or TRBV12-4 and TRBJ2-5; no firm D call. This CDR3 comprises 14 residues. V lost 2 bases and J lost 2, with 9 bases in between.

The gene calls are TRBV6-5 and TRBJ2-5; D is unresolved. This CDR3 has 13 residues. Germline CDR1 MNHEY, CDR2 SVGAGI. V was cut by 0 bases and J by 5 bases, with 7 bases left in between. The CDR3 DNA is TGTGCCAGCAGTTACTCTGGGCGGGAGACCCAGTACTTC. Amino acid sequence: CASSYSGRETQYF.

This clonotype was seen ten or more times. The chain couples TRBV3-1 to TRBJ2-3; 8 positions match TRBD2. The ends lost 3 bases at V and 1 base at J; junction bases unmatched: 3. The CDR3 covers 15 residues. In germline, CDR1 is LGHDT, CDR2 YNNKEL (reference sequence). The CDR3: CASSHARGGTDTQYF. Here the CDR3 DNA reads TGTGCCAGCAGCCACGCGCGGGGGGGCACAGATACGCAGTATTTT.

This clonotype has at least ten counts. The gene calls are TRBV5-1 and TRBJ1-1; no definite D call. Looked up from germline, CDR1 is SGHRS and CDR2 is YFSETQ. V lost 6 bases and J 1 base, leaving 13 bases between the germline ends. There are 14 residues in the CDR3. CDR3 sequence reads: CASKLGLGNTEAFF. The CDR3 DNA sequence: TGCGCCAGCAAACTTGGCTTGGGGAACACTGAAGCTTTCTTT.

This chain uses TRBV7-2 with TRBJ1-5; TRBD1 matches 8 bases. With V trimmed by 6 bases and J by 7 bases, 8 bases remained unmatched. This CDR3 has 14 amino acids. Germline CDR1 and CDR2: SGHTA and FQGNSA. CDR3 nucleotide sequence: TGTGCCAGCAGTCAACAGGGGGACCGGCAGCCCCAGCATTTT. Its translation: CASSQQGDRQPQHF.

This chain connects TRBV11-2 to TRBJ2-2; D is perhaps TRBD1 (5 bases). V was cut by 3 bases and J by 6 bases, with 8 bases left in between. The CDR3 runs to 13 residues. CDR1 SGHAT and CDR2 FQNNGV come from the germline V gene. The CDR3 region has the DNA TGTGCCAGCAGCTTTCTAGGGGCCGGGGAGCTGTTTTTT. Protein sequence: CASSFLGAGELFF.